This is a list of T cell receptor beta chains from one sample in a study of T cell responses to AZD1222 COVID-19 vaccine. Sequenced by immunoSEQ multiplex PCR; TCRdb stores in-frame clones only, minus some. The sample has roughly 130,000 clones; 70% to 90% are singletons. Sequenced here: peripheral blood, sampled on day 0 of AZD1222 vaccination. The receptors shown here come from an adult in good health. The conserved cysteine and the conserved F or W are not part of the CDR3 here.

v_gene	CDR3aa
TRBV19	ASKDSPMGNQPQH
TRBV12-3/TRBV12-4	ATCGTGNEKLF
TRBV7-3	ASSLLAGGMDTQY
TRBV25-1	ASSEYSYRGNGYT
TRBV3-1/TRBV3-2	ASSQDSGSYEQY
TRBV28	ASSLAWDSSSWRYGNTIY
TRBV2	ASSLQIDGQVQGANVLT
TRBV24-1	ATSDPDSGGYT
TRBV9	ASSPRHSRNTEAF
TRBV7-9	ASSQPGRQESSYNSPLH
TRBV27	ASSSYREAF
TRBV5-4	ASSLGGTGELF
TRBV27	ASSFSKGRTMNTEAF
TRBV11-3	ASSPRSARNYEQY
TRBV28	ASKGNGQAGYEQY
TRBV5-8	ASSYQAGLTSGANVLT
TRBV10-1	ASSVGTGDQPQH
TRBV9	ASKRQGSDTGELF
TRBV7-3	ASSRGLAGPSSYNEQF
TRBV24-1	ATSNQGDGYT